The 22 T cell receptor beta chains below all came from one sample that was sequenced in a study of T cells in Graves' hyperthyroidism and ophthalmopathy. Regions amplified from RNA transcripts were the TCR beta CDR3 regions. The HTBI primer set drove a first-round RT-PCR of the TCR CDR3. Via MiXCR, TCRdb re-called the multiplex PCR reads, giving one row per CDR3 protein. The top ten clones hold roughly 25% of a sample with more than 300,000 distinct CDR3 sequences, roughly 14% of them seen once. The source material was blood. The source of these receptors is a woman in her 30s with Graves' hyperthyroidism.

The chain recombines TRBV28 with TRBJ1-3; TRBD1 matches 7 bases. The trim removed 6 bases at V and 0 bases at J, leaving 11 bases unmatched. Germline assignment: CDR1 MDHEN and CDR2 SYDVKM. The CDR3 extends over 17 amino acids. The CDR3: CASRTGTATVSGNTIYF. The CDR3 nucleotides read TGTGCCAGCAGAACCGGGACAGCCACTGTCTCTGGAAACACCATATATTTT.

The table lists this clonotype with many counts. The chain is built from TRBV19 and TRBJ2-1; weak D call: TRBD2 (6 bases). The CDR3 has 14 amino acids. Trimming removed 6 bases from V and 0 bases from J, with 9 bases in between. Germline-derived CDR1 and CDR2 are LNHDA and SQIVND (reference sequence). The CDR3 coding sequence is TGTGCCAGTAGGAGCGGGCCCTCCTACAATGAGCAGTTCTTC. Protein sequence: CASRSGPSYNEQFF.

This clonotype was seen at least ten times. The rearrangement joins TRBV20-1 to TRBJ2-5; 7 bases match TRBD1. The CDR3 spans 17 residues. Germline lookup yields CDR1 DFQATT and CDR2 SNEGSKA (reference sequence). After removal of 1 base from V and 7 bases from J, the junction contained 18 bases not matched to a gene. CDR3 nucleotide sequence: TGCAGTGCTAGAGCTCTAAGGGGGCCGGGAAGCCCGGGGACCCAGTACTTC. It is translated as CSARALRGPGSPGTQYF.

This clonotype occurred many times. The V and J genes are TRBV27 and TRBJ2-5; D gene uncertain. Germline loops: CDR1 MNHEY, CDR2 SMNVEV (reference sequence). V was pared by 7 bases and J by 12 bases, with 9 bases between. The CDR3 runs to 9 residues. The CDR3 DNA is TGTGCCAGCACACGTACTAAGTACTTC. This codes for CASTRTKYF.

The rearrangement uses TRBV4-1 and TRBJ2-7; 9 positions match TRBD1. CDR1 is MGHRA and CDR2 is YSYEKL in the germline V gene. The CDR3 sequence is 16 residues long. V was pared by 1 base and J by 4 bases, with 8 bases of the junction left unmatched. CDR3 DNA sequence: TGCGCCAGCAGCCAAGGCGACGGGACAGGGAAGTACGAGCAGTACTTC. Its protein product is CASSQGDGTGKYEQYF.

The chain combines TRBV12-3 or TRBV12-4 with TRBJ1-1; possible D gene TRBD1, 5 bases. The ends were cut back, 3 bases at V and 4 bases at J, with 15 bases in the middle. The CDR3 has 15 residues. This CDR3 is CASSFFRALGTEAFF. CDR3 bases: TGTGCCAGCAGTTTCTTCAGGGCGTTGGGCACTGAAGCTTTCTTT.

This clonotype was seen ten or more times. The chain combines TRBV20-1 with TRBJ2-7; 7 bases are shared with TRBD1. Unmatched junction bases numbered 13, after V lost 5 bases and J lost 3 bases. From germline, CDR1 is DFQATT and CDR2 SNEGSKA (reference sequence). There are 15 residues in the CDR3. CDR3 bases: TGCAGTGCTCCCCGCCCCGGGACAGCCGACTACGAGCAGTACTTC. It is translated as CSAPRPGTADYEQYF.

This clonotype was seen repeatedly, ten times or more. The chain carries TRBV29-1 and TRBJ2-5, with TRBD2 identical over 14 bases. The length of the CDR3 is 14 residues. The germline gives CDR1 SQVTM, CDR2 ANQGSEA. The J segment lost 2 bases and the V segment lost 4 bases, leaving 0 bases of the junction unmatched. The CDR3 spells CSVGLAGGQETQYF. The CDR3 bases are TGCAGCGTTGGACTAGCGGGAGGGCAAGAGACCCAGTACTTC.

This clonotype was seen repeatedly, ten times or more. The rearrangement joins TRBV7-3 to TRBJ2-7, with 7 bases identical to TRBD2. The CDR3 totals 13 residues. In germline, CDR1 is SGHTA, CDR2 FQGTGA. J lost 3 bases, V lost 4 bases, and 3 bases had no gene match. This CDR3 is CASSSSGSYEQYF. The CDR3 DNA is TGTGCCAGCAGCTCTAGCGGCAGCTACGAGCAGTACTTC.

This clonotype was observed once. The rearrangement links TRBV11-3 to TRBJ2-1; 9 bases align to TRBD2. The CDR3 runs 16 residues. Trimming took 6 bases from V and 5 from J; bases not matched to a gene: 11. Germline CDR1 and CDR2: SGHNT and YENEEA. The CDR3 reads CASRLSGGRGNNEQFF. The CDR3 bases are TGTGCCAGCAGGTTATCGGGCGGGAGGGGGAACAATGAGCAGTTCTTC. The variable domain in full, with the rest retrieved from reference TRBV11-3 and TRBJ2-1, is EAGVVQSPRYKIIEKKQPVAFWCNPISGHNTLYWYLQNLGQGPELLIRYENEEAVDDSQLPKDRFSAERLKGVDSTLKIQPAELGDSAVYLCASRLSGGRGNNEQFFGPGTRLTVL.

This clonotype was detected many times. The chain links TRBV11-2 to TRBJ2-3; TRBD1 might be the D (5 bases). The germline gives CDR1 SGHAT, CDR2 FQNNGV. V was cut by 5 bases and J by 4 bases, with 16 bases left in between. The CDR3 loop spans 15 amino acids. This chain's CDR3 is CASSNDPATADTQYF. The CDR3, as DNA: TGTGCCAGCAGCAACGACCCGGCGACAGCAGATACGCAGTATTTT.

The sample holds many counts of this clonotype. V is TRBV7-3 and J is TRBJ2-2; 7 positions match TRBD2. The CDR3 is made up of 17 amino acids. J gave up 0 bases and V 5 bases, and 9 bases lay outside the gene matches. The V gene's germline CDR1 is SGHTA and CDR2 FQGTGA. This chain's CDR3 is CASSPRGSGTNTGELFF. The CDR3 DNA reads TGTGCCAGCAGCCCCCGAGGGAGCGGGACGAACACCGGGGAGCTGTTTTTT.

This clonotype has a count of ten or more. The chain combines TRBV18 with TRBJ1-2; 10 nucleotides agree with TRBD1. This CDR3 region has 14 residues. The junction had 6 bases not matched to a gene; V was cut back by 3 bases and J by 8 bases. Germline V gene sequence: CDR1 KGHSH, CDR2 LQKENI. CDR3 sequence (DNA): TGTGCCAGCTCACCCCTGACAGGGGGCGACGGCTACACCTTC. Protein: CASSPLTGGDGYTF.

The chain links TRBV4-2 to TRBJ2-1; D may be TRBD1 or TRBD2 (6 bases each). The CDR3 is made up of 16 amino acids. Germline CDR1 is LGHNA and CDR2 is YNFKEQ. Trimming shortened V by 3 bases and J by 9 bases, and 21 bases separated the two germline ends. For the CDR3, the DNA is TGTGCCAGCAGCCATAGGGGGACTCGCACTGTGGCTGAGCAGTTCTTC. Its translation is CASSHRGTRTVAEQFF.

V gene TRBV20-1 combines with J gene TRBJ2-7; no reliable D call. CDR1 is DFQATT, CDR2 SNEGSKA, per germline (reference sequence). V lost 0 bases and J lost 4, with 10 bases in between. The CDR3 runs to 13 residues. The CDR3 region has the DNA TGCAGTGCTAGAGAAGGGCAGTTTTACGAGCAGTACTTC. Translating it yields CSAREGQFYEQYF.

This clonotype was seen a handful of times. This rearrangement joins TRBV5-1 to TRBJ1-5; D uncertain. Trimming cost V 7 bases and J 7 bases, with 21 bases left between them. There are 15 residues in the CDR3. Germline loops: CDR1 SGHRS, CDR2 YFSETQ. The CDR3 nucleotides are TGCGCCAGCGGGAAAACTCCTTGGGAAGACCAGCCCCAGCATTTT. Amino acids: CASGKTPWEDQPQHF.

The CDR3 sequence is CASSAMTSGFYEQYF. For the CDR3, the DNA is TGTGCCAGCAGCGCGATGACTAGCGGGTTCTACGAGCAGTACTTC. The chain joins TRBV7-8 to TRBJ2-7; 10 nucleotides line up with TRBD2. The CDR3 has 15 residues. Germline assignment: CDR1 SGHVS and CDR2 FQNEAQ. With 5 bases clipped from V and 3 bases from J, the junction kept 7 bases outside the gene matches.

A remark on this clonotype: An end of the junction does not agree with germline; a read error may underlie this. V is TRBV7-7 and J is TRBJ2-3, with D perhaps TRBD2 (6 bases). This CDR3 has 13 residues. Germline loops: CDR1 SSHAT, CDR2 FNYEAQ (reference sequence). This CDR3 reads CASSLADDNTQYF. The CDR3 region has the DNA TGTGCTAGCAGCTTAGCGGACGACAATACGCAGTATTTT.

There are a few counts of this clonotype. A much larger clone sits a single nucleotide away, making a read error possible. DNA of the CDR3: TGTGCCAGCAGTCCGAGGGGGCCTGACACCGGGGAGCTGCTTTTT. This codes for CASSPRGPDTGELLF. J is TRBJ2-2 and V is TRBV12-3 or TRBV12-4; 7 bases align to TRBD1. The CDR3 consists of 15 residues.

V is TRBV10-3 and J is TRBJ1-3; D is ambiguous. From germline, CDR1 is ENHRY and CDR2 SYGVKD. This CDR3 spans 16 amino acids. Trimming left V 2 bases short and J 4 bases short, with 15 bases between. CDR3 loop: CAISEATPAPGNTIYF. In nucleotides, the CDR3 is TGTGCCATCAGTGAGGCCACGCCGGCTCCGGGAAACACCATATATTTT.

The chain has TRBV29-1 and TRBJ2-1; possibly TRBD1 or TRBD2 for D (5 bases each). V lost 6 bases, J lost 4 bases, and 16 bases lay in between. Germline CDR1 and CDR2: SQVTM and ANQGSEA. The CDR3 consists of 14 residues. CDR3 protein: CSVGERARYNEQFF. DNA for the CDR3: TGCAGCGTGGGGGAGAGAGCTAGATACAATGAGCAGTTCTTC.

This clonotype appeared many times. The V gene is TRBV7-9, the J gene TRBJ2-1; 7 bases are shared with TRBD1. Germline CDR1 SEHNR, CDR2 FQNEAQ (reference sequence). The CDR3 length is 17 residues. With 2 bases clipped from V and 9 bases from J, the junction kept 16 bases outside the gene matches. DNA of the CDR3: TGTGCCAGCAGCTTACCGGTAACAGGGGCTCTTGTCACTGAGCAGTTCTTC. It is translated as CASSLPVTGALVTEQFF.